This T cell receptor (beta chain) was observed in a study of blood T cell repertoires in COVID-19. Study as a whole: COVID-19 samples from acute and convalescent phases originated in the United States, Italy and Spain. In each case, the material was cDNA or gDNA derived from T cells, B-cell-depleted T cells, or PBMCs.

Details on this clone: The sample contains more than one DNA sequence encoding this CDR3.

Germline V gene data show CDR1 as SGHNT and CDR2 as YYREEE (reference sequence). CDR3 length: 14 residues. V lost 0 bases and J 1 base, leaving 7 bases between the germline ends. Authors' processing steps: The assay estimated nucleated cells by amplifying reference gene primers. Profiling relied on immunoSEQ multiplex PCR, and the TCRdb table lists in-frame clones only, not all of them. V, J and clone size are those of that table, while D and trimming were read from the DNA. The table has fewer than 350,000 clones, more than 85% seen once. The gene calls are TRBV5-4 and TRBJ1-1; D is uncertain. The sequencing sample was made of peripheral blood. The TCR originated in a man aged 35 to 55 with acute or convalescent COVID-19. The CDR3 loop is CASSLGAGNTEAFF. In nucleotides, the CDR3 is TGTGCCAGCAGCTTGGGTGCCGGGAACACTGAAGCTTTCTTT.